A selection of T cell receptor beta chains follows, all from one sample in a study of T cell responses to AZD1222 COVID-19 vaccine. Clones were read by immunoSEQ multiplex PCR, and TCRdb kept only the in-frame ones, dropping some. This sample yields some 120,000 clones, of which 80% to 90% are seen a single time; roughly 4.3% belongs to the top ten. Material: peripheral blood, obtained on day 0 of MenACWY control vaccination. Receptors were obtained from an adult in good health. Both conserved end residues are part of each CDR3. A D gene is named only where the DNA matches it firmly. Clone size is stated in some rows and not others, as once, few, many or a class when expanded.

j_gene: TRBJ1-3
d_gene: NA
abundance: NA
v_gene: TRBV6-5
CDR3aa: CASKGMAGNTIYF
CDR3nt: TGTGCCAGCAAGGGGATGGCCGGAAACACCATATATTTT

j_gene: TRBJ1-2
d_gene: NA
abundance: NA
v_gene: TRBV4-3
CDR3aa: CASSQEAGIYGYTF
CDR3nt: TGCGCCAGCAGCCAAGAAGCAGGGATCTATGGCTACACCTTC

j_gene: TRBJ2-3
d_gene: TRBD1
abundance: NA
v_gene: TRBV6-5
CDR3aa: CASSRDRSTDTQYF
CDR3nt: TGTGCCAGCAGTCGGGACAGAAGCACAGATACGCAGTATTTT

j_gene: TRBJ2-7
d_gene: NA
abundance: NA
v_gene: TRBV5-6
CDR3aa: CASSFSPSSYEQYF
CDR3nt: TGTGCCAGCAGCTTCAGTCCTAGCTCCTACGAGCAGTACTTC

j_gene: TRBJ2-7
d_gene: TRBD1
abundance: NA
v_gene: TRBV4-2
CDR3aa: CASSQDDRGRPYEQYF
CDR3nt: TGTGCCAGCAGCCAAGATGACAGGGGGAGACCTTACGAGCAGTACTTC

j_gene: TRBJ2-5
d_gene: TRBD1
abundance: NA
v_gene: TRBV5-4
CDR3aa: CASSSPNDRGHQETQYF
CDR3nt: TGTGCCAGCAGCTCCCCGAACGACAGGGGGCACCAGGAGACCCAGTACTTC

j_gene: TRBJ1-2
d_gene: NA
abundance: NA
v_gene: TRBV24-1
CDR3aa: CATSSAATSYGYTF
CDR3nt: TGTGCCACCAGTTCCGCGGCGACTAGCTATGGCTACACCTTC

j_gene: TRBJ2-3
d_gene: TRBD2
abundance: NA
v_gene: TRBV9
CDR3aa: CASSPWTSGRVSDTQYF
CDR3nt: TGTGCCAGCAGCCCTTGGACTAGCGGGCGGGTCTCAGATACGCAGTATTTT

j_gene: TRBJ2-3
d_gene: TRBD1
abundance: NA
v_gene: TRBV7-2
CDR3aa: CASSFMTYMDRDSTDTQYF
CDR3nt: TGTGCCAGCAGCTTTATGACCTATATGGACAGGGATAGCACAGATACGCAGTATTTT

j_gene: TRBJ1-1
d_gene: TRBD1
abundance: NA
v_gene: TRBV7-3
CDR3aa: CASSLGGQGGNTEAFF
CDR3nt: TGTGCCAGCAGCTTAGGCGGACAGGGTGGGAACACTGAAGCTTTCTTT

j_gene: TRBJ2-5
d_gene: TRBD2
abundance: NA
v_gene: TRBV29-1
CDR3aa: CSVVSSGVIETQYF
CDR3nt: TGCAGCGTTGTATCGAGCGGGGTGATAGAGACCCAGTACTTC

j_gene: TRBJ1-2
d_gene: NA
abundance: NA
v_gene: TRBV6-5
CDR3aa: CASSSAGEGYTF
CDR3nt: TGTGCCAGCAGTTCTGCAGGGGAGGGCTACACCTTC

j_gene: TRBJ2-2
d_gene: NA
abundance: NA
v_gene: TRBV7-2
CDR3aa: CASRKYRVTNTGELFF
CDR3nt: TGTGCCAGCAGAAAATACAGGGTCACGAACACCGGGGAGCTGTTTTTT

j_gene: TRBJ1-6
d_gene: NA
abundance: NA
v_gene: TRBV28
CDR3aa: CASSPRSNSPLHF
CDR3nt: TGTGCCAGCAGTCCCCGTTCGAATTCACCCCTCCACTTT

j_gene: TRBJ2-2
d_gene: NA
abundance: NA
v_gene: TRBV18
CDR3aa: CASSPLGGRAGTGELFF
CDR3nt: TGTGCCAGCTCACCATTGGGGGGCCGCGCGGGAACCGGGGAGCTGTTTTTT

j_gene: TRBJ1-5
d_gene: NA
abundance: NA
v_gene: TRBV2
CDR3aa: CASSADRYNQPQHF
CDR3nt: TGTGCCAGCAGTGCTGACAGGTACAATCAGCCCCAGCATTTT

j_gene: TRBJ1-1
d_gene: TRBD1
abundance: NA
v_gene: TRBV28
CDR3aa: CASSRRQGSATEAFF
CDR3nt: TGTGCCAGCAGTCGCCGACAGGGGTCGGCCACTGAAGCTTTCTTT

j_gene: TRBJ2-6
d_gene: NA
abundance: NA
v_gene: TRBV2
CDR3aa: CASSEGQARILTF
CDR3nt: TGTGCCAGCAGTGAAGGACAGGCCCGCATCCTGACTTTC

j_gene: TRBJ2-3
d_gene: NA
abundance: NA
v_gene: TRBV11-2
CDR3aa: CASSSAVGTASTDTQYF
CDR3nt: TGTGCCAGCAGCTCTGCAGTTGGGACGGCTAGCACAGATACGCAGTATTTT

j_gene: TRBJ2-2
d_gene: NA
abundance: NA
v_gene: TRBV7-9
CDR3aa: CASSLKRPNTGELFF
CDR3nt: TGTGCCAGCAGCTTAAAAAGGCCCAACACCGGGGAGCTGTTTTTT

j_gene: TRBJ1-4
d_gene: TRBD1
abundance: NA
v_gene: TRBV2
CDR3aa: CASSEVSRGEKLFF
CDR3nt: TGTGCCAGCAGTGAAGTTAGCAGGGGGGAAAAACTGTTTTTT

j_gene: TRBJ2-3
d_gene: NA
abundance: NA
v_gene: TRBV6-1
CDR3aa: CASKNPTEYTQYF
CDR3nt: TGTGCCAGTAAGAATCCGACAGAATATACGCAGTATTTT

j_gene: TRBJ1-2
d_gene: NA
abundance: NA
v_gene: TRBV28
CDR3aa: CASSLSPDSFYGYTF
CDR3nt: TGTGCCAGCAGTTTATCCCCGGACAGCTTCTATGGCTACACCTTC

j_gene: TRBJ2-2
d_gene: TRBD1
abundance: NA
v_gene: TRBV12-3/TRBV12-4
CDR3aa: CASRATGTGELFF
CDR3nt: TGTGCCAGCAGGGCGACAGGGACCGGGGAGCTGTTTTTT

j_gene: TRBJ1-5
d_gene: TRBD1
abundance: few
v_gene: TRBV28
CDR3aa: CASSLGTGQGYNQPQHF
CDR3nt: TGTGCCAGCAGTTTGGGTACGGGACAGGGTTACAATCAGCCCCAGCATTTT